This TCR beta chain was recovered during a study of T cells in Graves' hyperthyroidism and ophthalmopathy. Researchers amplified the TCR beta CDR3 regions from RNA transcripts. The TCR CDR3 first-round RT-PCR relied on the HTBI primer set. In TCRdb, the multiplex PCR reads were re-called with MiXCR into one record per CDR3 protein. The sample carries 200,000 to 250,000 distinct CDR3 sequences, about a sixth recorded once. Germline CDR1 and CDR2: SGHKS and YYEKEE (reference sequence). The CDR3 spans 15 residues. The V end lost 1 base, the J end lost 1 base, and 10 bases lay between the germline ends. There are many counts of this clonotype.

The chain joins TRBV5-5 to TRBJ2-3; D possibly corresponds to TRBD2 (6 bases). Material for sequencing was blood. The clonotype was recovered from a woman aged 18-29 years with Graves' ophthalmopathy. CDR3 residues: CASSLLGGGTDTQYF. The CDR3 DNA is TGTGCCAGCAGCTTGCTCGGCGGGGGCACAGATACGCAGTATTTT.